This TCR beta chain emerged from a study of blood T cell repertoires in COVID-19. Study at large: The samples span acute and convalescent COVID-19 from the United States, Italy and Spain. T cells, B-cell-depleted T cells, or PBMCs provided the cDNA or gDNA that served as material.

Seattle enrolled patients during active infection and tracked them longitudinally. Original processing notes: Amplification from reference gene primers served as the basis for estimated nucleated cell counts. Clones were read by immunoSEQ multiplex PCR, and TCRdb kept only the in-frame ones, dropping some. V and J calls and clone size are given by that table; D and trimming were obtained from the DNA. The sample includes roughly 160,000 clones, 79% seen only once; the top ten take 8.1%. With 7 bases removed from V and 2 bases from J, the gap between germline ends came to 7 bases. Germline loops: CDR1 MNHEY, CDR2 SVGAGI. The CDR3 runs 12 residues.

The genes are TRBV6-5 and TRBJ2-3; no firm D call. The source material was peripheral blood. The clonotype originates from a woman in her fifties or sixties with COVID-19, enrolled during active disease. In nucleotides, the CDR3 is TGTGCCAGCACTCACTTCACAGATACGCAGTATTTT. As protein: CASTHFTDTQYF.